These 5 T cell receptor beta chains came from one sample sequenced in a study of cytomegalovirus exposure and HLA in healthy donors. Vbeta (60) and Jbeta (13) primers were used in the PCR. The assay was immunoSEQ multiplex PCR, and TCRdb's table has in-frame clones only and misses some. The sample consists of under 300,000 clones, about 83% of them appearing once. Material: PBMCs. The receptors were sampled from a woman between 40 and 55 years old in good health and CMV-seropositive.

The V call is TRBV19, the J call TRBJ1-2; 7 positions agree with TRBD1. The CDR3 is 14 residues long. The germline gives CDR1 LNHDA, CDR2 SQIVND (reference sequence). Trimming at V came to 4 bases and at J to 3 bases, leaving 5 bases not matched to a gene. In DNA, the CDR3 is TGTGCCAGTAGTACCGGGGACAGTCACTATGGCTACACCTTC. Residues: CASSTGDSHYGYTF.

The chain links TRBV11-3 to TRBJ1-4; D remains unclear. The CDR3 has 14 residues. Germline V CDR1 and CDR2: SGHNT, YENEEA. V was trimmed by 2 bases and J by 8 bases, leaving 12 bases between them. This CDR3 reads CASSLKTSGEKLFF. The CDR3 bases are TGTGCCAGCAGCTTAAAAACCAGCGGGGAAAAACTGTTTTTT. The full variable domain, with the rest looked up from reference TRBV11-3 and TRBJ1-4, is EAGVVQSPRYKIIEKKQPVAFWCNPISGHNTLYWYLQNLGQGPELLIRYENEEAVDDSQLPKDRFSAERLKGVDSTLKIQPAELGDSAVYLCASSLKTSGEKLFFGSGTQLSVL.

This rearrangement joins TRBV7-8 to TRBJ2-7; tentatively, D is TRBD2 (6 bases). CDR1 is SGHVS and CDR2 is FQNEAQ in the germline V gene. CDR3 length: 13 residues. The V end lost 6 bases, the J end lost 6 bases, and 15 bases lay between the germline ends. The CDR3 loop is CASRPLVGGEQYF. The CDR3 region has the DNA TGTGCCAGCAGACCACTGGTGGGAGGCGAGCAGTACTTC.

CDR3 protein: CASSTSGSTDTQYF. The DNA for the CDR3 is TGTGCCAGTAGCACTAGCGGGAGCACAGATACGCAGTATTTT. This chain connects TRBV19 to TRBJ2-3; the match to TRBD2 covers 9 bases. The J segment lost 0 bases and the V segment lost 6 bases, leaving 1 base of the junction unmatched. This CDR3 spans 14 amino acids. Germline V CDR1 and CDR2: LNHDA, SQIVND (reference sequence). Drawing the rest from reference TRBV19 and TRBJ2-3, the complete variable domain is DGGITQSPKYLFRKEGQNVTLSCEQNLNHDAMYWYRQDPGQGLRLIYYSQIVNDFQKGDIAEGYSVSREKKESFPLTVTSAQKNPTAFYLCASSTSGSTDTQYFGPGTRLTVL.

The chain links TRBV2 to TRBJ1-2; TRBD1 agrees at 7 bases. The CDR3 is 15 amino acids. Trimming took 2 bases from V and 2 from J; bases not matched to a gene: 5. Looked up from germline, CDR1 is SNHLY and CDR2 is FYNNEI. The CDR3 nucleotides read TGTGCCAGCAGTGAACAAGGGACAGAGAACTATGGCTACACCTTC. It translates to CASSEQGTENYGYTF.